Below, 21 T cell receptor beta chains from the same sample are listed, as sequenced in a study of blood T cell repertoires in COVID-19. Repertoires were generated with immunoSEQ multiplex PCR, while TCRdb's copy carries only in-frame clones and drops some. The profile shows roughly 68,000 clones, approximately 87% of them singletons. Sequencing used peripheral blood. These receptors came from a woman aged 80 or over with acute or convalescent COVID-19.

The CDR3 loop reads CSVGQSNNSPLHF. The CDR3 coding sequence is TGCAGCGTTGGACAGTCTAATAATTCACCCCTCCACTTT. V and J are TRBV29-1 and TRBJ1-6; possibly TRBD1 for D (5 bases). This CDR3 is 13 amino acids long. Germline V gene lookup returns CDR1 SQVTM and CDR2 ANQGSEA. V shed 4 bases and J shed 5 bases, with 9 bases lying between them.

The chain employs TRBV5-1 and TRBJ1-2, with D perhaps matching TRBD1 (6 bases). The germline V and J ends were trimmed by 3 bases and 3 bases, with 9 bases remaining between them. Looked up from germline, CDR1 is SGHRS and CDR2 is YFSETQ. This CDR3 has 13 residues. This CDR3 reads CASSWRTDYGYTF. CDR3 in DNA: TGCGCCAGCAGCTGGCGGACAGACTATGGCTACACCTTC.

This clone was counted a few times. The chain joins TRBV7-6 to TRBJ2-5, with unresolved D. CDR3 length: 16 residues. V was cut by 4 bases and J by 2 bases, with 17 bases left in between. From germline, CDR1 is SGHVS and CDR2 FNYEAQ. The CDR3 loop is CASSWAGRPLQETQYF. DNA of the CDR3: TGTGCCAGCAGCTGGGCCGGCCGGCCTCTTCAAGAGACCCAGTACTTC.

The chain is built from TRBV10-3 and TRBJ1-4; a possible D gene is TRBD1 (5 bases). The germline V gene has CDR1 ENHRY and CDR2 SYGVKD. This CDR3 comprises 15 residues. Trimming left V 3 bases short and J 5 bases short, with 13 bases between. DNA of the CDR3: TGTGCCATCAGTGAACGGTCAGGGTCGAATGAAAAACTGTTTTTT. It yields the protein CAISERSGSNEKLFF.

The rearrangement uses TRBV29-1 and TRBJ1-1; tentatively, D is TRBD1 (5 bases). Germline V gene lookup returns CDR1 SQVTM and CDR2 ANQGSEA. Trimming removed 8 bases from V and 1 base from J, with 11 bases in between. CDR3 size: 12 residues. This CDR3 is CSCYRWNTEAFF. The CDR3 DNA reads TGCAGCTGCTACAGGTGGAACACTGAAGCTTTCTTT.

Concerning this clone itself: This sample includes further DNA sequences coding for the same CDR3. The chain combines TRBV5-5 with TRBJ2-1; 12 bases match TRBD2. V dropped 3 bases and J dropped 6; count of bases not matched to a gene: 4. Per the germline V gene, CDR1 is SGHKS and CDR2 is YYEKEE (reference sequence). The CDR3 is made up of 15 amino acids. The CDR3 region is CASSSLAGGPNEQFF. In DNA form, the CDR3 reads TGTGCCAGCAGCTCCCTAGCGGGGGGGCCCAATGAGCAGTTCTTC.

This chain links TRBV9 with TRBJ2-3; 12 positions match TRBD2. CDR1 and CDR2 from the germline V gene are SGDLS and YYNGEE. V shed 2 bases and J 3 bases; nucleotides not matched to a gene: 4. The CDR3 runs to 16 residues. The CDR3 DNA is TGTGCCAGCAGCGTTCGACTAGCGGGGGCGACAGATACGCAGTATTTT. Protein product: CASSVRLAGATDTQYF. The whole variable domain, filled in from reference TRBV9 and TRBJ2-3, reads DSGVTQTPKHLITATGQRVTLRCSPRSGDLSVYWYQQSLDQGLQFLIQYYNGEERAKGNILERFSAQQFPDLHSELNLSSLELGDSALYFCASSVRLAGATDTQYFGPGTRLTVL.

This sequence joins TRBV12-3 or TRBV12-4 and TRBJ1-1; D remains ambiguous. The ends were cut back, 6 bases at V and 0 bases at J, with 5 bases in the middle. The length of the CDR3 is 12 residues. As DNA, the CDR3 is TGTGCCAGCAGACATATGAACACTGAAGCTTTCTTT. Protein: CASRHMNTEAFF.

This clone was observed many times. CDR3 in DNA: TGCGCCAGCAGCACTGAATTTTCCTCACAGTTAGCTAACTATGGCTACACCTTC. This encodes CASSTEFSSQLANYGYTF. The V call is TRBV4-1, the J call TRBJ1-2; D is unclear. The germline V and J ends were trimmed by 5 bases and 0 bases, with 22 bases remaining between them. Germline values: CDR1 MGHRA, CDR2 YSYEKL. This CDR3 is 18 amino acids long.

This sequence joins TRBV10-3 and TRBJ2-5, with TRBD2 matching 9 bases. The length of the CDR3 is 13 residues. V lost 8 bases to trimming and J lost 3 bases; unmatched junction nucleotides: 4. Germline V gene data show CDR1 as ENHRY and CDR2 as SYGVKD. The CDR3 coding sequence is TGTGCCATCCGGGGCGGGGGGGAAGAGACCCAGTACTTC. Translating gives CAIRGGGEETQYF.

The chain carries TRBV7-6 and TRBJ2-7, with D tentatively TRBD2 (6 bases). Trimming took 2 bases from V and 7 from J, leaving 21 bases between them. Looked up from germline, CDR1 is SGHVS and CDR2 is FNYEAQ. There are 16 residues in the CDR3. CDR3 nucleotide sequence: TGTGCCAGCAGCTTAAGCCAAGCGGGCGATGGAGGGGAGCAGTACTTC. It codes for CASSLSQAGDGGEQYF.

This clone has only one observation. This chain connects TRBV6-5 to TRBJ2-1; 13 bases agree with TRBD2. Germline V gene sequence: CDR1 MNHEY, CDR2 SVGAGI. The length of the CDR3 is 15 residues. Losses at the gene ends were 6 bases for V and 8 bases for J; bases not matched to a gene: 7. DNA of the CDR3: TGTGCCAGCAGCCGGACTAGCGGGAGCCCTGATGAGCAGTTCTTC. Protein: CASSRTSGSPDEQFF.

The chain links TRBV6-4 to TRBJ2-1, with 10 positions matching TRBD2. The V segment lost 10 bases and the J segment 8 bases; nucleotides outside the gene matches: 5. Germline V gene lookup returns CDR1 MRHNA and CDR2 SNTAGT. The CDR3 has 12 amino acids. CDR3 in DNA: TGTGCCACTAGCGGGAGCGGCGATGAGCAGTTCTTC. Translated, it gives CATSGSGDEQFF.

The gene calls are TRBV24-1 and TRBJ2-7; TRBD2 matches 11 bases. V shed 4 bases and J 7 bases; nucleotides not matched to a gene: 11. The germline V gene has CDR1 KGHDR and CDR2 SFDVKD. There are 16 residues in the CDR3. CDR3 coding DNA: TGTGCCACCAGTGACTCCGGGACTAGCGGACCGTCGGAGCAGTACTTC. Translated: CATSDSGTSGPSEQYF.

CDR3 in amino acids: CASSLAGTSGSNEQFF. CDR3 DNA sequence: TGTGCCAGCAGCTTGGCTGGGACTAGCGGGAGCAATGAGCAGTTCTTC. This chain connects TRBV5-4 to TRBJ2-1, with TRBD2 matching 14 bases. CDR1 and CDR2 (germline): SGHNT, YYREEE (reference sequence). The junction had 2 bases not matched to a gene; V was cut back by 0 bases and J by 6 bases. The CDR3 runs 16 residues.

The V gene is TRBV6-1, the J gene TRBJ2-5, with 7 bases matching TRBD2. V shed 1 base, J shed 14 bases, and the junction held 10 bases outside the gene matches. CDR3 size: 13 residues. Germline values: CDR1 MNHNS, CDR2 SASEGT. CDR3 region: CASSEELGGLNYF. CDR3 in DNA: TGTGCCAGCAGTGAAGAGTTGGGAGGGTTGAACTACTTC.

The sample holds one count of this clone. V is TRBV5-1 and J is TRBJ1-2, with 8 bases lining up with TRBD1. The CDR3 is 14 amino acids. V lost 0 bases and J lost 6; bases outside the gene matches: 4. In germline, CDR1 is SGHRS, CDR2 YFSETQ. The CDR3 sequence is CASSLEAGGHGYTF. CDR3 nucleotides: TGCGCCAGCAGCTTGGAAGCAGGGGGCCATGGCTACACCTTC. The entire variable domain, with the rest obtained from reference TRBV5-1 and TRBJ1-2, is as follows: KAGVTQTPRYLIKTRGQQVTLSCSPISGHRSVSWYQQTPGQGLQFLFEYFSETQRNKGNFPGRFSGRQFSNSRSEMNVSTLELGDSALYLCASSLEAGGHGYTFGSGTRLTVV.

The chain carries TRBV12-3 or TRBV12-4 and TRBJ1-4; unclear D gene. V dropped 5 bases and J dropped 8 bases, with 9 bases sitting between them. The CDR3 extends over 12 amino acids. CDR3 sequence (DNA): TGTGCCAGCAGTGTGGGGAGAGAAAAACTGTTTTTT. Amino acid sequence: CASSVGREKLFF.

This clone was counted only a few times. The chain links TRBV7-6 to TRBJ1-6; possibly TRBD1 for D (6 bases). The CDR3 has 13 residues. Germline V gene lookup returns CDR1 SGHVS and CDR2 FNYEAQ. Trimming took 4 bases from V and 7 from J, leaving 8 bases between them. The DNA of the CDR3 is TGTGCCAGCAGCTCAACAGGGAATTCACCCCTCCACTTT. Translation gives CASSSTGNSPLHF.

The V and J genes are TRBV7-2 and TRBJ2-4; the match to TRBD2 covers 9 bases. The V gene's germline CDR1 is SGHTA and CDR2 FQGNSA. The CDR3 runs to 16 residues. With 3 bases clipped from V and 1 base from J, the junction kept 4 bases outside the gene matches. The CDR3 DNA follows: TGTGCCAGCAGCTTTGAGGCGGGAGGGGCCAAAAACATTCAGTACTTC. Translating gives CASSFEAGGAKNIQYF.

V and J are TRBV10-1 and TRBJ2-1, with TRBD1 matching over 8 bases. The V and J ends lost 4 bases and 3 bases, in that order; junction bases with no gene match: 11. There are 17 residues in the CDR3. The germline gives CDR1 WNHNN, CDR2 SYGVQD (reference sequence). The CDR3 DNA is TGCGCCAGCAGTGTAGATCCCGGGACAGGCTACTACAATGAGCAGTTCTTC. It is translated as CASSVDPGTGYYNEQFF.